The 14 T cell receptor beta chains in this list originate from one sample, sequenced in a study of CD8 T cells in Susac syndrome. Roughly 0.45 to 1 ug RNA was reverse transcribed with random hexamers. TCRdb redid the calling of the immunoSEQ multiplex PCR reads with MiXCR, one entry per CDR3 protein. The repertoire has under 200,000 distinct CDR3 sequences, around 96% of them found once; the top ten carry roughly 0.13%. Material: CD4+ T cells from PBMCs. Receptors were obtained from a human donor in good health.

This chain uses TRBV20-1 with TRBJ2-3; 9 bases agree with TRBD2. Germline assignment: CDR1 DFQATT and CDR2 SNEGSKA (reference sequence). V dropped 6 bases and J dropped 2; count of bases not matched to a gene: 3. The CDR3 has 13 amino acids. The CDR3 coding sequence is TGCAGTGCGCAGCGGGGGGTCACAGATACGCAGTATTTT. Translation: CSAQRGVTDTQYF.

V and J are TRBV5-1 and TRBJ2-7, with 11 bases lining up with TRBD1. V lost 4 bases and J lost 0; bases outside the gene matches: 6. CDR1 and CDR2 from the germline V gene are SGHRS and YFSETQ. This CDR3 spans 16 amino acids. CDR3 protein: CASSRSGTGGSYEQYF. The CDR3 DNA is TGCGCCAGCAGCCGATCCGGGACAGGGGGCTCCTACGAGCAGTACTTC.

CDR3 region: CASSQHRDRVTEQYF. As DNA, the CDR3 is TGCGCCAGCAGCCAACACCGGGACAGGGTAACCGAGCAGTACTTC. This sequence joins TRBV4-3 and TRBJ2-7; 9 bases line up with TRBD1. V lost 2 bases to trimming and J lost 6 bases; unmatched junction nucleotides: 8. Germline loops: CDR1 LGHNA, CDR2 YSLEER. The CDR3 loop spans 15 amino acids.

This clonotype was seen once. The genes are TRBV20-1 and TRBJ2-1, with TRBD2 identical over 9 bases. This CDR3 comprises 17 residues. Germline V lookup: CDR1 DFQATT, CDR2 SNEGSKA (reference sequence). Unmatched junction bases numbered 7, after V lost 1 base and J lost 0 bases. CDR3 sequence reads: CSARVRQRGVSYNEQFF. The CDR3 nucleotides read TGCAGTGCTAGAGTCCGACAGCGGGGGGTCTCCTACAATGAGCAGTTCTTC.

The genes are TRBV5-4 and TRBJ2-5; either TRBD1 or TRBD2 may fit D (5 bases each). V lost 5 bases and J lost 2, with 10 bases in between. This CDR3 contains 13 residues. Germline CDR1 SGHNT, CDR2 YYREEE (reference sequence). The CDR3 nucleotides are TGTGCCAGCAGGCCGGGACCACAAGAGACCCAGTACTTC. It codes for CASRPGPQETQYF.

The chain combines TRBV12-3 or TRBV12-4 with TRBJ2-7; TRBD1 matches at 12 bases. Trimming took 5 bases from V and 2 from J; bases not matched to a gene: 4. The CDR3 length is 15 residues. Written as DNA, the CDR3 is TGTGCCAGCAGTCTGGGACAGGGGGCCCCCTACGAGCAGTACTTC. Translated, it gives CASSLGQGAPYEQYF.

The chain is built from TRBV6-5 and TRBJ2-3; 15 nucleotides agree with TRBD2. The CDR3 consists of 17 residues. After removal of 4 bases from V and 6 bases from J, the junction contained 8 bases not matched to a gene. Germline V gene lookup returns CDR1 MNHEY and CDR2 SVGAGI. This chain's CDR3 is CASSSPGLAGGADTQYF. In DNA form, the CDR3 reads TGTGCCAGCAGTTCCCCGGGACTAGCGGGGGGAGCGGATACGCAGTATTTT.

This clonotype was seen more than once but under ten times. The genes are TRBV29-1 and TRBJ1-3; 10 bases are shared with TRBD1. Germline V gene sequence: CDR1 SQVTM, CDR2 ANQGSEA. The junction had 2 bases not matched to a gene; V was cut back by 6 bases and J by 0 bases. This CDR3 region has 14 residues. Here the CDR3 reads CSVRQGASGNTIYF. Here the CDR3 DNA reads TGCAGCGTGAGACAGGGGGCCTCTGGAAACACCATATATTTT. The whole variable domain, filled in from reference TRBV29-1 and TRBJ1-3, reads SAVISQKPSRDICQRGTSLTIQCQVDSQVTMMFWYRQQPGQSLTLIATANQGSEATYESGFVIDKFPISRPNLTFSTLTVSNMSPEDSSIYLCSVRQGASGNTIYFGEGSWLTVV.

The V gene is TRBV3-1, the J gene TRBJ2-2; unclear D gene. Per the germline V gene, CDR1 is LGHDT and CDR2 is YNNKEL (reference sequence). The CDR3 extends over 12 amino acids. V was trimmed by 2 bases and J by 11 bases, leaving 9 bases between them. This chain's CDR3 is CASSQRLPELFF. Here the CDR3 DNA reads TGTGCCAGCAGCCAACGCCTCCCAGAGCTGTTTTTT. The variable domain in full, completed from reference TRBV3-1 and TRBJ2-2, reads DTAVSQTPKYLVTQMGNDKSIKCEQNLGHDTMYWYKQDSKKFLKIMFSYNNKELIINETVPNRFSPKSPDKAHLNLHINSLELGDSAVYFCASSQRLPELFFGEGSRLTVL.

In this sample, this clonotype turned up once. The gene calls are TRBV9 and TRBJ2-3; 9 nucleotides align to TRBD1. The ends lost 3 bases at V and 4 bases at J; junction bases unmatched: 3. The length of the CDR3 is 14 residues. Germline lookup yields CDR1 SGDLS and CDR2 YYNGEE. DNA for the CDR3: TGTGCCAGCAGCGCCAGGGACAGGGCAGATACGCAGTATTTT. Its protein product is CASSARDRADTQYF.

This rearrangement joins TRBV10-3 to TRBJ2-5, with D maybe TRBD1 (6 bases). V was pared by 8 bases and J by 2 bases, with 12 bases between. The CDR3 runs to 13 residues. Per germline, CDR1 ENHRY and CDR2 SYGVKD. The CDR3 bases are TGTGCCATCGGCCGGGACAAACAAGAGACCCAGTACTTC. Its translation: CAIGRDKQETQYF.

The CDR3 DNA follows: TGTGCCAGCTCACCAGGGCAATTCGGTGAGCAGTTCTTC. It codes for CASSPGQFGEQFF. The V and J genes are TRBV18 and TRBJ2-1; D is uncertain. The V gene lost 2 bases and the J gene lost 9 bases, with 11 bases spanning the gap. The CDR3 is made up of 13 amino acids. Germline assignment: CDR1 KGHSH and CDR2 LQKENI.

The V call is TRBV9, the J call TRBJ2-7, with a possible D match to TRBD1 (7 bases). The CDR3 is 13 amino acids. The V and J ends lost 7 bases and 2 bases respectively, with 13 bases between them. Per germline, CDR1 SGDLS and CDR2 YYNGEE. The CDR3 spells CASGAGGTYEQYF. CDR3 DNA sequence: TGTGCCAGCGGGGCAGGGGGGACCTACGAGCAGTACTTC.

The J gene is TRBJ1-1, the V gene TRBV12-3 or TRBV12-4, with a tentative D call TRBD1 (5 bases). Between the trimmed V and J ends, which lost 5 bases and 4 bases, there was a span of 11 bases. The CDR3 contains 13 residues. CDR3 residues: CASSGAPPTEAFF. The CDR3 DNA sequence: TGTGCCAGCAGTGGGGCCCCGCCCACTGAAGCTTTCTTT.